This T cell receptor (beta chain) originates from a study of blood T cells in healthy people across ages. A second PCR, run for about 7 to 12 cycles, used a sample-barcoded 5' primer plus a J-beta primer mix. Every cDNA molecule carried a tag from a template-switch adaptor bearing 12 random nucleotides. TCRdb called the 5' RACE reads again in MiXCR, with one record for every CDR3 protein. Found here are around 1,000,000 distinct CDR3 sequences, roughly two fifths of them singletons; the top ten hold around 13%. The CDR3 covers 14 residues. Germline-derived CDR1 and CDR2 are DFQATT and SNEGSKA (reference sequence). J was trimmed by 4 bases and V by 4 bases; bases with no gene match: 8.

This receptor was obtained from a man aged 18-30 years in good health. The rearrangement links TRBV20-1 to TRBJ1-1, with 8 bases fitting TRBD1. The sample consisted of blood. CDR3 in amino acids: CSAKIQGGVTEAFF. The DNA for the CDR3 is TGCAGTGCTAAGATACAGGGGGGAGTCACTGAAGCTTTCTTT.